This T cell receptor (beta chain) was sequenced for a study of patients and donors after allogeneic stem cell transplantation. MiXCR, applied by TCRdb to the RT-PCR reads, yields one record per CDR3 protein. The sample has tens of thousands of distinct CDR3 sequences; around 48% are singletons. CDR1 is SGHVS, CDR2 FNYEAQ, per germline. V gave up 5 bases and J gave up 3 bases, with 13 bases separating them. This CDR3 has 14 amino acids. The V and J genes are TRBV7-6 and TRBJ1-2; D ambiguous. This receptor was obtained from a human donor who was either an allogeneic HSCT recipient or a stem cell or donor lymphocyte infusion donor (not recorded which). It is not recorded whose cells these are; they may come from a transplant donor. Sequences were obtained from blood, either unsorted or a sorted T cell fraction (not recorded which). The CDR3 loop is CASSISPGDYGYTF. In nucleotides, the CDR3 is TGTGCCAGCAGCATCTCCCCCGGAGACTATGGCTACACCTTC.